This T cell receptor (beta chain) was found in a study of OX40 agonist ivuxolimab in advanced cancers. Study-level findings and limits: Mean expanded clone counts were higher in CD8+ than CD4+ T cells.

Notes on this clone: Antigen specificity is unknown.

Excluded were patients having autoimmune disease history or systemic immunosuppression. Some clones are missing from TCRdb's copy, which holds only in-frame ones; the method was immunoSEQ multiplex PCR. The sample includes more than 55,000 clones, about 80% of them seen just once. The specimen was CD4+ or CD8+ T cells sorted from blood, collected in a trial of the OX40 agonist ivuxolimab. This clonotype was sampled from an adult with an advanced solid tumor such as melanoma, head and neck, liver or kidney cancer.

The chain's CDR3 is CASSPPGGIERNTIYF. The CDR3 region has the DNA TGTGCCAGCTCACCACCGGGGGGCATCGAGAGAAACACCATATATTTT. The chain joins TRBV18 to TRBJ1-3; D may be TRBD1 (6 bases). Germline-derived CDR1 and CDR2 are KGHSH and LQKENI. CDR3 length equals 16 residues. V was shortened by 0 bases and J by 5 bases, with 14 bases between the two germline ends. The complete variable domain, with remaining parts taken from reference TRBV18 and TRBJ1-3, reads NAGVMQNPRHLVRRRGQEARLRCSPMKGHSHVYWYRQLPEEGLKFMVYLQKENIIDESGMPKERFSAEFPKEGPSILRIQQVVRGDSAAYFCASSPPGGIERNTIYFGEGSWLTVV.